This T cell receptor (beta chain) was obtained from a study of regulatory T cells in long-lasting Graves disease. Time point in this sample: newly diagnosed GD, antithyroid drugs for less than 3 months. TCR sequences were obtained from RNA taken from PBMCs. The table lists this clonotype with many counts. Germline is not matched at one junction end, which may reflect a read error. Arm-PCR with iRepertoire HTBI primers amplified the CDR3 regions for these TCR beta libraries. One entry per CDR3 protein results from TCRdb running MiXCR on the multiplex PCR reads. The sample lists hundreds of thousands of distinct CDR3 sequences; roughly 15% were seen once. CDR3 length: 11 residues. A further study also used this sample, focusing on T cells in Graves' hyperthyroidism and ophthalmopathy.

Source: peripheral blood mononuclear cells (PBMCs), taken at new diagnosis, from a patient treated with antithyroid drugs. The clonotype was recovered from a woman in her 30s with Graves disease. The rearrangement links TRBV12-3 or TRBV12-4 to TRBJ2-1; 8 bases map to TRBD1. Here the CDR3 DNA reads TGTGCCAGCAGTCCCGGGACAGGAAGGGTCTTC. This codes for CASSPGTGRVF.